These 14 T cell receptor beta chains originate from one sample sequenced in a study of cytomegalovirus exposure and HLA in healthy donors (dated by TCRdb to 2017 to 2019). Preparation of the library involved the immunoSEQ multiplex PCR assay. For the multiplex PCR, a mixture combining 60 forward primers for TCR Vbeta segments and 13 reverse primers for TCR Jbeta segments was used. This is the immuneACCESS table as TCRdb keeps it, with only in-frame sequences that have V and J called. A part of the clones is gone; compared with another copy, unresolved V genes explain less than half, and the rest is unexplained. This sample holds 180,000 or so clones; approximately 80% were observed only once. The leading ten clones occupy 4.5% to 5.5% of the sample. Material for sequencing was PBMCs. These receptors were taken from a woman in her forties or fifties in good health and CMV-seropositive.

The chain joins TRBV7-2 to TRBJ2-4; 7 nucleotides line up with TRBD2. Germline CDR1 reads SGHTA; CDR2 reads FQGNSA. V was clipped by 7 bases and J by 5 bases; unmatched bases: 8. This CDR3 comprises 14 residues. The CDR3 is CASTSGGSQNIQYF. CDR3 coding DNA: TGTGCCAGCACCTCAGGCGGGAGTCAAAACATTCAGTACTTC. The full variable domain, in which reference TRBV7-2 and TRBJ2-4 provide the parts outside the CDR3, is GAGVSQSPSNKVTEKGKDVELRCDPISGHTALYWYRQSLGQGLEFLIYFQGNSAPDKSGLPSDRFSAERTGGSVSTLTIQRTQQEDSAVYLCASTSGGSQNIQYFGAGTRLSVL.

The CDR3, as DNA: TGTGCCAGCAGCTTAAATAGCTTGGTCGGGGAGCTGTTTTTT. Residues: CASSLNSLVGELFF. J is TRBJ2-2 and V is TRBV7-2; D gene unclear. CDR1 and CDR2 (germline): SGHTA, FQGNSA. V dropped 2 bases and J dropped 7 bases, with 11 bases sitting between them. The CDR3 has 14 residues.

V usage is TRBV15 and J usage is TRBJ2-1; D gene ambiguous. The germline V gene encodes CDR1 LNHNV and CDR2 YYDKDF (reference sequence). V was trimmed by 5 bases and J by 0 bases, leaving 11 bases between them. This CDR3 region has 15 residues. The CDR3 reads CATSFPLYSYNEQFF. The CDR3 coding sequence is TGTGCCACCAGCTTCCCACTATACTCCTACAATGAGCAGTTCTTC.

The genes are TRBV15 and TRBJ2-1; maybe TRBD2 (5 bases). V lost 0 bases and J lost 6, with 18 bases in between. The length of the CDR3 is 17 residues. The V gene's germline CDR1 is LNHNV and CDR2 YYDKDF (reference sequence). CDR3 in DNA: TGTGCCACCAGCAGAGATCAGTCCAGCGGCTGGTCCAATGAGCAGTTCTTC. It specifies CATSRDQSSGWSNEQFF.

The gene calls are TRBV7-2 and TRBJ2-3, with TRBD2 identical over 9 bases. The germline V gene has CDR1 SGHTA and CDR2 FQGNSA. This CDR3 spans 14 amino acids. Losses at the gene ends were 3 bases for V and 9 bases for J; bases not matched to a gene: 7. The CDR3 loop is CASSLGLAPGTQYF. In DNA form, the CDR3 reads TGTGCCAGCAGCTTGGGACTAGCTCCTGGGACGCAGTATTTT. The complete variable domain, with remaining parts taken from reference TRBV7-2 and TRBJ2-3, reads GAGVSQSPSNKVTEKGKDVELRCDPISGHTALYWYRQSLGQGLEFLIYFQGNSAPDKSGLPSDRFSAERTGGSVSTLTIQRTQQEDSAVYLCASSLGLAPGTQYFGPGTRLTVL.

Comments on this clone: Other DNA sequences within the sample encode an identical CDR3. The rearrangement links TRBV4-2 to TRBJ1-2, with D perhaps TRBD1 (6 bases). The CDR3 covers 17 residues. V was pared by 0 bases and J by 8 bases, with 22 bases between. Per the germline V gene, CDR1 is LGHNA and CDR2 is YNFKEQ. In DNA, the CDR3 is TGTGCCAGCAGCCAAGAAGCCCCAACAGGGCCCTCAGGAGGCTACACCTTC. As protein: CASSQEAPTGPSGGYTF.

V is TRBV19 and J is TRBJ1-1, with D tentatively TRBD1 (6 bases). The CDR3 spans 14 residues. CDR1 is LNHDA, CDR2 SQIVND, per germline (reference sequence). V lost 4 bases to trimming and J lost 1 base, with 10 bases between them. The CDR3 bases are TGTGCCAGTAGTACCCAGGGGAGGAACACTGAAGCTTTCTTT. This translates into CASSTQGRNTEAFF.

This chain connects TRBV15 to TRBJ2-2; D gene unclear. The CDR3 extends over 14 amino acids. CDR1 and CDR2 from the germline V gene are LNHNV and YYDKDF (reference sequence). Between the trimmed V and J ends, which lost 0 bases and 6 bases, there was a span of 8 bases. CDR3 nucleotide sequence: TGTGCCACCAGCAGAGATCCCGGTGCCGGGGAGCTGTTTTTT. It yields the protein CATSRDPGAGELFF.

This chain links TRBV7-9 with TRBJ1-4; perhaps TRBD1 as D (5 bases). In germline, CDR1 is SEHNR, CDR2 FQNEAQ (reference sequence). The CDR3 runs to 17 residues. The germline V and J ends were trimmed by 1 base and 5 bases, with 17 bases remaining between them. CDR3 sequence reads: CASSLDGGGTRNEKLFF. For the CDR3, the DNA is TGTGCCAGCAGCTTAGATGGAGGCGGGACTCGAAATGAAAAACTGTTTTTT.

V gene TRBV4-3 combines with J gene TRBJ1-4, with 9 nucleotides matching TRBD1. This CDR3 has 15 amino acids. CDR1 and CDR2 from the germline V gene are LGHNA and YSLEER. Trimming removed 2 bases from V and 6 bases from J; junction bases left unmatched: 4. CDR3 sequence reads: CASSQTGQGHEKLFF. As DNA, the CDR3 is TGCGCCAGCAGCCAAACGGGACAGGGCCATGAAAAACTGTTTTTT.

The rearrangement links TRBV11-1 to TRBJ1-5; 9 bases line up with TRBD1. The CDR3 has 13 amino acids. Germline V CDR1 and CDR2: SGHAT, FQDESV (reference sequence). With V trimmed by 8 bases and J by 5 bases, 4 bases remained unmatched. The CDR3 region is CASSRTGDQPQHF. CDR3 nucleotide sequence: TGTGCCAGCTCTAGGACAGGGGATCAGCCCCAGCATTTT. The whole variable domain, filled in from reference TRBV11-1 and TRBJ1-5, reads EAEVAQSPRYKITEKSQAVAFWCDPISGHATLYWYRQILGQGPELLVQFQDESVVDDSQLPKDRFSAERLKGVDSTLKIQPAELGDSAMYLCASSRTGDQPQHFGDGTRLSIL.

The CDR3 loop is CASSQGHSNQPQHF. CDR3 nucleotides: TGTGCCAGCAGCCAAGGGCATAGCAATCAGCCCCAGCATTTT. This chain uses TRBV4-2 with TRBJ1-5; D gene uncertain. CDR1 and CDR2 (germline): LGHNA, YNFKEQ. Trimming took 1 base from V and 0 from J, leaving 4 bases between them. The CDR3 consists of 14 residues.

This clone was counted once. CDR3 nucleotides: TGCGCCAGCAGCCCATCATCGAGCGGGACTAACTATGGCTACACCTTC. It specifies CASSPSSSGTNYGYTF. The chain joins TRBV5-1 to TRBJ1-2, with D unresolved. The CDR3 is 16 residues long. Per germline, CDR1 SGHRS and CDR2 YFSETQ. With 4 bases removed from V and 0 bases from J, the gap between germline ends came to 16 bases.

The chain links TRBV27 to TRBJ1-1; no reliable D call. The CDR3 length is 14 residues. CDR1 and CDR2 from the germline V gene are MNHEY and SMNVEV (reference sequence). V lost 5 bases to trimming and J lost 3 bases, with 13 bases between them. CDR3 DNA sequence: TGTGCCAGCAGTCCGATTTGGAGAGACACTGAAGCTTTCTTT. Protein: CASSPIWRDTEAFF.